Each of the 20 T cell receptor beta chains below was sequenced from the same sample in a study of memory CD4+ T cells and cytomegalovirus serostatus. Single viable CD3+CD4+CD8-CD45RO+ cells were sorted as the memory CD4+ T cells. Sequencing used immunoSEQ multiplex PCR; TCRdb keeps in-frame clones, though not all of them. The data show tens of thousands of clones, under 90% seen once. The specimen was memory CD4+ T cells from blood. The receptors stem from an adult in good health and CMV-seronegative. Some clones in this sample may be carry-over from other donors' samples.

This clone occurred a few times. The V call is TRBV27, the J call TRBJ1-2; 10 positions match TRBD1. Germline loops: CDR1 MNHEY, CDR2 SMNVEV (reference sequence). V lost 5 bases and J lost 7; bases outside the gene matches: 10. The CDR3 length is 15 residues. CDR3 residues: CASSQQTGGRPGYTF. In DNA, the CDR3 is TGTGCCAGCAGTCAGCAGACAGGGGGCCGTCCTGGCTACACCTTC.

The rearrangement uses TRBV9 and TRBJ1-4, with D perhaps TRBD1 (5 bases). The germline CDR1 and CDR2 sequences are SGDLS and YYNGEE. CDR3 length: 16 amino acids. V lost 2 bases, J lost 7 bases, and 18 bases lay in between. The CDR3 loop reads CASSVDPGVASEKLFF. The CDR3 DNA reads TGTGCCAGCAGCGTGGACCCGGGGGTGGCTAGTGAAAAACTGTTTTTT.

The V call is TRBV28, the J call TRBJ1-4; D is unresolved. This CDR3 has 14 residues. The germline CDR1 and CDR2 sequences are MDHEN and SYDVKM. V dropped 6 bases and J dropped 5 bases, with 13 bases sitting between them. CDR3 protein: CASRVGGRNEKLFF. DNA of the CDR3: TGTGCCAGCAGAGTGGGAGGGAGAAATGAAAAACTGTTTTTT.

The rearrangement links TRBV9 to TRBJ1-1, with D unclear. Germline V lookup: CDR1 SGDLS, CDR2 YYNGEE. This CDR3 contains 13 residues. The V end lost 3 bases, the J end lost 0 bases, and 6 bases lay between the germline ends. CDR3 sequence: CASSGGLNTEAFF. For the CDR3, the DNA is TGTGCCAGCAGCGGAGGTTTGAACACTGAAGCTTTCTTT.

The rearrangement uses TRBV7-7 and TRBJ2-1; D remains ambiguous. The CDR3 covers 15 residues. The V and J ends lost 1 base and 3 bases respectively, with 10 bases between them. CDR1 is SSHAT, CDR2 FNYEAQ, per germline (reference sequence). This chain's CDR3 is CASSLVVAVYNEQFF. The CDR3 DNA sequence: TGTGCCAGCAGCTTAGTGGTAGCCGTCTACAATGAGCAGTTCTTC.

This rearrangement joins TRBV9 to TRBJ2-2; the match to TRBD2 covers 7 bases. Germline loops: CDR1 SGDLS, CDR2 YYNGEE. The CDR3 is 15 amino acids. Trimming took 0 bases from V and 4 from J; bases not matched to a gene: 3. This CDR3 reads CASSVEAGSTGELFF. For the CDR3, the DNA is TGTGCCAGCAGCGTAGAAGCGGGATCCACCGGGGAGCTGTTTTTT.

The chain uses TRBV5-4 and TRBJ1-1; no clear D gene. This CDR3 comprises 17 residues. Germline assignment: CDR1 SGHNT and CDR2 YYREEE (reference sequence). V dropped 1 base and J dropped 7 bases, with 23 bases sitting between them. CDR3 sequence: CASSLTVSYSRRDEAFF. CDR3 DNA: TGTGCCAGCAGCTTGACCGTCTCCTACTCCCGAAGAGATGAAGCTTTCTTT. The full variable domain, completed using reference TRBV5-4 and TRBJ1-1, is ETGVTQSPTHLIKTRGQQVTLRCSSQSGHNTVSWYQQALGQGPQFIFQYYREEENGRGNFPPRFSGLQFPNYSSELNVNALELDDSALYLCASSLTVSYSRRDEAFFGQGTRLTVV.

The chain is built from TRBV5-1 and TRBJ1-2, with 9 bases that match TRBD1. V dropped 4 bases and J dropped 6; count of bases not matched to a gene: 4. CDR3 length: 13 amino acids. Looked up from germline, CDR1 is SGHRS and CDR2 is YFSETQ. CDR3 in DNA: TGCGCCAGCAGCACAGGGGGCGGGAATGGCTACACCTTC. This translates into CASSTGGGNGYTF.

The rearrangement joins TRBV18 to TRBJ1-1, with D perhaps matching TRBD1 (6 bases). V was shortened by 3 bases and J by 1 base, with 9 bases between the two germline ends. Germline V gene sequence: CDR1 KGHSH, CDR2 LQKENI. The CDR3 length is 14 residues. The CDR3 nucleotides are TGTGCCAGCTCACCTTCGACAGGGAACACTGAAGCTTTCTTT. Its protein product is CASSPSTGNTEAFF.

The V and J genes are TRBV30 and TRBJ2-6; 12 bases are shared with TRBD1. Germline CDR1 is GTSNPN and CDR2 is SVGIG (reference sequence). The CDR3 totals 17 residues. After removal of 2 bases from V and 1 base from J, the junction contained 3 bases not matched to a gene. CDR3 sequence reads: CAWSTGQGASGANVLTF. The CDR3 region has the DNA TGTGCCTGGAGTACGGGACAGGGGGCTTCTGGGGCCAACGTCCTGACTTTC.

The chain uses TRBV7-2 and TRBJ2-1; the D is unclear. The CDR3 extends over 15 amino acids. V lost 1 base to trimming and J lost 2 bases, with 9 bases between them. CDR1 SGHTA and CDR2 FQGNSA come from the germline V gene. The CDR3, as DNA: TGTGCCAGCAGCTTAGAGGTGGTGGCCTACAATGAGCAGTTCTTC. Translated: CASSLEVVAYNEQFF.

The chain combines TRBV27 with TRBJ2-7, with D tentatively TRBD2 (6 bases). V lost 5 bases and J lost 6, with 11 bases in between. Germline V CDR1 and CDR2: MNHEY, SMNVEV (reference sequence). The length of the CDR3 is 12 residues. In DNA form, the CDR3 reads TGTGCCAGCAGTCCCCCGCGGGGCGAGCAGTACTTC. It is translated as CASSPPRGEQYF.

The J gene is TRBJ1-2, the V gene TRBV6-1; 11 bases agree with TRBD1. Germline CDR1 is MNHNS and CDR2 is SASEGT. This CDR3 comprises 13 residues. V was clipped by 8 bases and J by 4 bases; unmatched bases: 3. The chain's CDR3 is CASGTGGSYGYTF. The DNA of the CDR3 is TGTGCCAGCGGGACAGGGGGTAGCTATGGCTACACCTTC.

The chain has TRBV27 and TRBJ2-1; D perhaps matches TRBD2 (5 bases). Germline CDR1 reads MNHEY; CDR2 reads SMNVEV (reference sequence). This CDR3 is 15 amino acids long. Trimming left V 3 bases short and J 4 bases short, with 13 bases between. The CDR3 here is CASSFQAERYNEQFF. Written as DNA, the CDR3 is TGTGCCAGCAGTTTTCAAGCGGAGCGTTACAATGAGCAGTTCTTC.

This chain uses TRBV9 with TRBJ1-1, with 7 bases that match TRBD1. The CDR3 has 15 amino acids. Germline-derived CDR1 and CDR2 are SGDLS and YYNGEE. After removal of 4 bases from V and 0 bases from J, the junction contained 6 bases not matched to a gene. The CDR3 loop is CASSPRQGMNTEAFF. The CDR3 coding sequence is TGTGCCAGCAGCCCAAGACAGGGTATGAACACTGAAGCTTTCTTT.

The chain couples TRBV27 to TRBJ2-7; 11 bases map to TRBD2. The CDR3 is 17 amino acids. The junction had 11 bases not matched to a gene; V was cut back by 5 bases and J by 2 bases. Germline V CDR1 and CDR2: MNHEY, SMNVEV (reference sequence). The CDR3 sequence: CASSARGLAGAAYEQYF. The CDR3 DNA sequence: TGTGCCAGCAGTGCTCGAGGACTAGCGGGTGCCGCCTACGAGCAGTACTTC.

The chain recombines TRBV7-9 with TRBJ2-1; 10 positions match TRBD1. This CDR3 is built from 17 residues. V shed 5 bases, J shed 2 bases, and the junction held 9 bases outside the gene matches. Germline V gene sequence: CDR1 SEHNR, CDR2 FQNEAQ (reference sequence). The CDR3 region is CASSQGDRGGTYNEQFF. CDR3 nucleotides: TGTGCCAGCAGCCAAGGGGACAGGGGCGGGACCTACAATGAGCAGTTCTTC.

The CDR3 region is CASSLLRLETQYF. The CDR3 DNA reads TGTGCCAGCAGCTTACTACGACTTGAGACCCAGTACTTC. This chain links TRBV7-2 with TRBJ2-5, with D unresolved. V gave up 2 bases and J gave up 5 bases, with 9 bases separating them. Per the germline V gene, CDR1 is SGHTA and CDR2 is FQGNSA. This CDR3 is 13 amino acids long.

The chain uses TRBV2 and TRBJ2-1, with 11 bases matching TRBD1. The CDR3 is 15 amino acids. Germline V CDR1 and CDR2: SNHLY, FYNNEI. The junction had 7 bases not matched to a gene; V was cut back by 3 bases and J by 9 bases. The CDR3 region is CASSDRDRGTGEQFF. CDR3 in DNA: TGTGCCAGCAGTGACCGGGACAGGGGGACGGGTGAGCAGTTCTTC.

The rearrangement uses TRBV18 and TRBJ1-2; no reliable D call. This CDR3 spans 14 amino acids. Germline V CDR1 and CDR2: KGHSH, LQKENI. Trimming removed 3 bases from V and 4 bases from J, with 12 bases in between. The CDR3 spells CASSPRVMTYGYTF. The CDR3 nucleotides are TGTGCCAGCTCACCCCGAGTCATGACCTATGGCTACACCTTC.